Shown below are 4 T cell receptor beta chains from a single sample sequenced in a study of tumor-infiltrating lymphocytes in oesophageal squamous cell carcinoma. TCRdb used MiXCR to reprocess the PCR reads, holding one entry per CDR3 protein. The repertoire holds under 15,000 distinct CDR3 sequences, with 58% as singletons. The specimen sequenced was esophageal tumor tissue. Receptors originate from a female donor with esophageal squamous cell carcinoma.

The chain links TRBV7-8 to TRBJ1-1; D is ambiguous. Germline values: CDR1 SGHVS, CDR2 FQNEAQ. The CDR3 loop spans 15 amino acids. Trimming stripped 1 base from V and 0 bases from J, with 9 bases between. Here the CDR3 DNA reads TGTGCCAGCAGCTTAGTTGGGATAATGAACACTGAAGCTTTCTTT. Amino acids: CASSLVGIMNTEAFF.

This clonotype was counted between two and nine times. The chain joins TRBV11-2 to TRBJ2-7; D assignment may be TRBD1 or TRBD2 (5 bases each). Trimming took off 7 bases at V and 2 bases at J, with 12 bases between the two ends. The CDR3 has 13 residues. CDR1 is SGHAT and CDR2 is FQNNGV in the germline V gene. The CDR3 sequence: CASTPGRTYEQYF. CDR3 in DNA: TGTGCCAGCACCCCGGGGCGCACCTACGAGCAGTACTTC.

The rearrangement joins TRBV7-3 to TRBJ2-5, with no clear D. V shed 1 base and J shed 2 bases, with 5 bases lying between them. Germline values: CDR1 SGHTA, CDR2 FQGTGA. The CDR3 contains 13 residues. The CDR3 nucleotides are TGTGCCAGCAGCTTAATGGCACAAGAGACCCAGTACTTC. Protein: CASSLMAQETQYF.

The V call is TRBV11-2, the J call TRBJ2-1, with 10 bases aligning to TRBD2. V lost 5 bases and J lost 7; bases outside the gene matches: 5. The germline V gene has CDR1 SGHAT and CDR2 FQNNGV. This CDR3 contains 14 residues. CDR3 in DNA: TGTGCCAGCAGCCTAGCGGGAGAGTGGAATGAGCAGTTCTTC. Translating it yields CASSLAGEWNEQFF.